This entry is about one T cell receptor beta chain. Its antigen is as yet unknown. The record originates from a study of cytomegalovirus exposure and HLA in healthy donors. On the study more broadly: Early released data comprised tens of millions of unique TCRs from HLA-typed donors. General study findings and limits: TCR beta chains numbering roughly 150 were designated cytomegalovirus-associated. Previous analysis showed most TCR beta V segments were productive about 87% or about 30% of the time. The authors later found TCR association rates varying by HLA locus, with DRB1 most and HLA-C fewest.

Trimming shortened V by 1 base and J by 1 base, and 8 bases separated the two germline ends. The V gene's germline CDR1 is KGHSH and CDR2 LQKENI. The CDR3 extends over 16 amino acids. Vbeta (60) and Jbeta (13) primers were used in the PCR. Method: immunoSEQ multiplex PCR; TCRdb's copy keeps in-frame clones and lacks some. The table has 200,000 or so clones, around 79% seen once. The chain links TRBV18 to TRBJ2-6, with D unresolved. Material for sequencing was PBMCs. The source is a male donor in good health and CMV-seropositive. CDR3 residues: CASSPRASSGANVLTF. Written as DNA, the CDR3 is TGTGCCAGCTCACCACGGGCGAGTTCTGGGGCCAACGTCCTGACTTTC. The entire variable domain, with the rest obtained from reference TRBV18 and TRBJ2-6, is as follows: NAGVMQNPRHLVRRRGQEARLRCSPMKGHSHVYWYRQLPEEGLKFMVYLQKENIIDESGMPKERFSAEFPKEGPSILRIQQVVRGDSAAYFCASSPRASSGANVLTFGAGSRLTVL.